These T cell receptor beta chains were read from a single sample in a study of patients and donors after allogeneic stem cell transplantation. One entry per CDR3 protein, called by TCRdb with MiXCR from the RT-PCR reads. The sample holds 400,000 to 450,000 distinct CDR3 sequences, approximately 16% seen once. Sequenced input: blood, either unsorted or a sorted T cell fraction (not recorded which). The receptors were sampled from a human donor who was either an allogeneic HSCT recipient or a stem cell or donor lymphocyte infusion donor (not recorded which). It is not recorded whose cells these are; they may come from a transplant donor. CDR3s include the opening cysteine and the closing phenylalanine or tryptophan. The D gene is left open where the match is weak. Size is omitted from some rows. Given values are once, few, many or a class for expanded clones.

clone_size	v_call	d_call	j_call	cdr3_nt	cdr3_aa
few	TRBV7-7	.	TRBJ2-1	TGTGCTAGCAGCTTAGACGCTAAACCCTACAATGAGCAGTTCTTC	CASSLDAKPYNEQFF
few	TRBV7-9	TRBD1	TRBJ1-2	TGTGCCAGCAGCTTAGCTACAGGGGCCCATGGCTACACCTTC	CASSLATGAHGYTF
few	TRBV5-1	.	TRBJ2-1	TGCGCCAGCAGCTTGGACCTCGGGAAGAACTACAATGAGCAGTTCTTC	CASSLDLGKNYNEQFF
few	TRBV4-1	.	TRBJ2-3	TGCGCCAGCAGCCAAGATGGAGGTCCAGATACGCAGTATTTT	CASSQDGGPDTQYF
many	TRBV29-1	.	TRBJ2-3	TGCAGCGTTGAGGCTTATAGCACAGATACGCAGTATTTT	CSVEAYSTDTQYF
few	TRBV12-3/TRBV12-4	.	TRBJ1-6	TGTGCCAGCAGGTTACACAATTCACCCCTCCACTTT	CASRLHNSPLHF
.	TRBV28	.	TRBJ1-6	TGTGCCAGCACCCCCCGGAGCTCCTATAATTCACCCCTCCACTTT	CASTPRSSYNSPLHF
many	TRBV10-3	.	TRBJ2-5	TGTGCCATCAGTGAGAAACCGTACCAAGAGACCCAGTACTTC	CAISEKPYQETQYF
.	TRBV7-9	.	TRBJ1-1	TGTGCCAGCAGCTGGGGTGGTCGGAACACTGAAGCTTTCTTT	CASSWGGRNTEAFF
few	TRBV24-1	.	TRBJ1-5	TGTGCCACCAGTGTCGGGACACCCAATCAGCCCCAGCATTTT	CATSVGTPNQPQHF
many	TRBV7-7	TRBD1	TRBJ2-2	TGTGCTAGCAGCCCGGGGACAGGGGGCACCACCGGGGAGCTGTTTTTT	CASSPGTGGTTGELFF
.	TRBV7-9	.	TRBJ2-4	TGTGCCAGCAGCCCAACAGGGGGGGTAAAAAACATTCAGTACTTC	CASSPTGGVKNIQYF
.	TRBV5-1	.	TRBJ2-1	TGCGCCAGCAGCTTGCCTAGCAGCAATGAGCAGTTCTTC	CASSLPSSNEQFF
many	TRBV29-1	TRBD1	TRBJ2-7	TGCAGCGCAAACAGGGGGGTCAACGAGCAGTACTTC	CSANRGVNEQYF
few	TRBV3-1	.	TRBJ1-1	TGTGCCAGCAGCCAAGTTGGGGGGGCGCTCGGCACTGAAGCTTTCTTT	CASSQVGGALGTEAFF
.	TRBV18	.	TRBJ2-1	TGTGCCAGCTCACCAGTTCTAGCAAGGGGGGATGAGCAGTTCTTC	CASSPVLARGDEQFF
few	TRBV7-3	TRBD1	TRBJ2-5	TGTGCCAGCAGCTTAGGGTACAGGGGCCCGCAAGAGACCCAGTACTTC	CASSLGYRGPQETQYF
few	TRBV20-1	TRBD1	TRBJ2-5	TGCAGTGCTAGAGGGACAGGGAATCAAGAGACCCAGTACTTC	CSARGTGNQETQYF
few	TRBV6-1	.	TRBJ1-1	TGTGCCAGCAGTACCAAGTATCCGAACACTGAAGCTTTCTTT	CASSTKYPNTEAFF
many	TRBV20-1	.	TRBJ1-6	TGCAGTGCTAGAGATCGGACCCAGGCCAATTTATATGGTTCACCCCTCCACTTT	CSARDRTQANLYGSPLHF
.	TRBV9	TRBD2	TRBJ2-3	TGTGCCAGCAGCTCCCAAGTAGCGGGGGGGACAGATACGCAGTATTTT	CASSSQVAGGTDTQYF
.	TRBV7-2	.	TRBJ1-1	TGTGCCAGCAGCTTAGGATCAGGCCTTGAAGCTTTCTTT	CASSLGSGLEAFF
.	TRBV7-3	TRBD2	TRBJ2-3	TGTGCCAGCAGCTCAATAGCGGGGCGCACAGATACGCAGTATTTT	CASSSIAGRTDTQYF
.	TRBV4-1	.	TRBJ1-2	TGCGCCAGCAGCCAATGGGGACATTCTAACTATGGCTACACCTTC	CASSQWGHSNYGYTF
few	TRBV10-3	TRBD2	TRBJ2-3	TGTGCCGCGACTAGCGGTGAAACAGATACGCAGTATTTT	CAATSGETDTQYF
few	TRBV3-1	TRBD1	TRBJ1-1	TGTGCCAGCAGCCAAGGATCAGGGGGAGGGACTGAAGCTTTCTTT	CASSQGSGGGTEAFF
many	TRBV12-3/TRBV12-4	.	TRBJ1-1	TGTGCCAGCAGTTTGCGGGCCCGGGTGGCTGAAGCTTTCTTT	CASSLRARVAEAFF
.	TRBV12-3/TRBV12-4	TRBD2	TRBJ2-7	TGTGCCAGCAGTTTAGCCGTCAGTGGCGGGAGGGGTGAGCAGTACTTC	CASSLAVSGGRGEQYF
many	TRBV6-1	.	TRBJ2-1	TGTGCCAGCAGGTCAAGTCCTAGCTCCTACAATGAGCAGTTCTTC	CASRSSPSSYNEQFF